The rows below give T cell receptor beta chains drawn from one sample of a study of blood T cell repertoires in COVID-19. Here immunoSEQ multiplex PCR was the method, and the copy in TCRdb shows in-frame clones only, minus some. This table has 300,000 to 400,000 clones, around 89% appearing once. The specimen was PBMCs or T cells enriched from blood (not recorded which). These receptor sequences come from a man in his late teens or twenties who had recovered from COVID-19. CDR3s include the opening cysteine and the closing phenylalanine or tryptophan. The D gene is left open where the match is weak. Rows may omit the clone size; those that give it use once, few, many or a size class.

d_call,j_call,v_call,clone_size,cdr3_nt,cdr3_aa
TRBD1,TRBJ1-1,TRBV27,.,TGTGCCAGCAGTTTCCGGACAGGGAGGGGGACTGAAGCTTTCTTT,CASSFRTGRGTEAFF
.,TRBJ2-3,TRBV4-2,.,TGTGCCAGCAGCCAAGAGAGGGGGGGGGAAGATACGCAGTATTTT,CASSQERGGEDTQYF
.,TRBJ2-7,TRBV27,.,TGTGCCAGCAGTCGATTGTGGACTTTGGGGTCGAAAGTCTTC,CASSRLWTLGSKVF
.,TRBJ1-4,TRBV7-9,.,TGTGCCAGCGGCGGTAGTAATGAAAAACTGTTTTTT,CASGGSNEKLFF
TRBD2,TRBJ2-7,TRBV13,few,TGTGCCAGCAGCTATTCTAGCGGGGCCTCCTACGAGCAGTACTTC,CASSYSSGASYEQYF
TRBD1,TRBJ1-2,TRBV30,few,TGTGCCTGGAGGGACAGGGGGCGCGACTATGGCTACACCTTC,CAWRDRGRDYGYTF
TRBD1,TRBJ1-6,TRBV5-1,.,TGCGCCAGCAGCCAGGGGGCCTTTTTGGATTCACCCCTCCACTTT,CASSQGAFLDSPLHF
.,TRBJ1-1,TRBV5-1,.,TGCGCCAGCAGTGGGGGGTACACTGAAGCTTTCTTT,CASSGGYTEAFF
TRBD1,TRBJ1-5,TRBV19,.,TGTGCCAGTAGTATAGGACAGGGGGCCCAGCCCCAGCATTTT,CASSIGQGAQPQHF
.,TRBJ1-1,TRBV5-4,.,TGTGCCAGCAGCTTGGATCCTACCCCCATGAACACTGAAGCTTTCTTT,CASSLDPTPMNTEAFF
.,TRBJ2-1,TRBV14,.,TGTGCCAGCAGCCATCCCGCAGGGGCATGGAATGAGCAGTTCTTC,CASSHPAGAWNEQFF
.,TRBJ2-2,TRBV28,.,TGTGCCAGCAGTTTAGGTGGCAGGACGAACACCGGGGAGCTGTTTTTT,CASSLGGRTNTGELFF
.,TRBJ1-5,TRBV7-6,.,TGTGCCAGCAGCCCAGTGACAGATAGCAATCAGCCCCAGCATTTT,CASSPVTDSNQPQHF
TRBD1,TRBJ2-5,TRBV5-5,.,TGTGCCAGCAGCCTGTCGGGACAGGGGGTAGAGACCCAGTACTTC,CASSLSGQGVETQYF
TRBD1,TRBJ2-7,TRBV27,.,TGTGCCAGCAGTTTAGCCGGGACAGGGGTATACGAGCAGTACTTC,CASSLAGTGVYEQYF
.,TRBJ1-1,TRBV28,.,TGTGCCAGCAGCCTTCTGTACAGCGGGGACACTGAAGCTTTCTTT,CASSLLYSGDTEAFF
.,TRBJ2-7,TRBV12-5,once,TGTGCTAGTGGCGGAGAGACCTACGAGCAGTACTTC,CASGGETYEQYF
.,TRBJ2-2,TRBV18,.,TGTGCCAGCTCACCCCTTTGGCGGAGCACCGGGGAGCTGTTTTTT,CASSPLWRSTGELFF
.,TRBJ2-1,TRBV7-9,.,TGTGCCAGCAGCCCAGGACAGGAGCAGTTCTTC,CASSPGQEQFF
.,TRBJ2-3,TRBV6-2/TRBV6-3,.,TGTGCCAGCACCCCACTCGTCGGGGGGCCCACAGATACGCAGTATTTT,CASTPLVGGPTDTQYF
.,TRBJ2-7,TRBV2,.,TGTGCCAGCAGCCGACAGGCTTTCTCCTACGAGCAGTACTTC,CASSRQAFSYEQYF
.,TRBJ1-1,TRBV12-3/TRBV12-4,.,TGTGCCAGCCGGGATCAGATGAACACTGAAGCTTTCTTT,CASRDQMNTEAFF
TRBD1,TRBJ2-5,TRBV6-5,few,TGTGCCAGCAGTCTGGACAGGGGAGGTCAAGAGACCCAGTACTTC,CASSLDRGGQETQYF
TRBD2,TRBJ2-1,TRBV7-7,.,TGTGCCAGCAGCCCTCTAGCGGGGGGGATGCATTGGGAGCAGTTCTTC,CASSPLAGGMHWEQFF
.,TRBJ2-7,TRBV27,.,TGTGCCAGCAGTCGCCCCGGGGGCTCCTACGAGCAGTACTTC,CASSRPGGSYEQYF
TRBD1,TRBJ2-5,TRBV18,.,TGTGCCAGCTCGAACAGAAGGACAGGGGGCATGGAAGGGCAAGAGACCCAGTACTTC,CASSNRRTGGMEGQETQYF
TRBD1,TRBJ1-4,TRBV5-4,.,TGTGCCAGCAGCTTAAGGACAGGGGAGAAACTGTTTTTT,CASSLRTGEKLFF
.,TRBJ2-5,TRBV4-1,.,TGCGCCAGCAGCCAACGCCCAGCTAGAGAGACCCAGTACTTC,CASSQRPARETQYF
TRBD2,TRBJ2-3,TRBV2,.,TGTGCCAGCAGTGAACCCGGGACTAGCGGGAGAAGAAGAGATACGCAGTATTTT,CASSEPGTSGRRRDTQYF
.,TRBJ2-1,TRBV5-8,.,TGTGCCAGCAGCTTGCGGGGTGGCAGATTCAATGAGCAGTTCTTC,CASSLRGGRFNEQFF
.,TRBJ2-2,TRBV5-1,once,TGCGCCAGCAGAGACAGGCCGAACACCGGGGAGCTGTTTTTT,CASRDRPNTGELFF
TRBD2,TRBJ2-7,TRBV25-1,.,TGTGGCTCGGGGACTAGCGGGAGTAGTGAGCAGTACTTC,CGSGTSGSSEQYF
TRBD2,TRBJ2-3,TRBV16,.,TGTGCCAGCAGCCAACCCCTAGCGGGAGAGGCAGATACGCAGTATTTT,CASSQPLAGEADTQYF
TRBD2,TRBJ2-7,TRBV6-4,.,TGTGCCAGCAGTGACTCTCGGACTAGCTTGTTTTTCAGTTCCTACGAGCAGTACTTC,CASSDSRTSLFFSSYEQYF
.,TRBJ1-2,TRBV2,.,TGTGCCAGCGACCTCGGGGGTTTCAGCTATGGCTACACCTTC,CASDLGGFSYGYTF
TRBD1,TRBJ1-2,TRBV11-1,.,TGTGCCAGCGGTCCCGGGACAGCCTATGGCTACACCTTC,CASGPGTAYGYTF
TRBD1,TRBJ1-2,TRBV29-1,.,TGCAGCGTTGAGGTCAGGGGGATGATTGGCTACACCTTC,CSVEVRGMIGYTF
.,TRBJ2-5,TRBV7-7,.,TGTGCCAGCAGCTCGGGATCAAGTGGGGAGACCCAGTACTTC,CASSSGSSGETQYF
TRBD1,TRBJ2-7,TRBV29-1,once,TGCAGCGTTGCGGGGGACAGGGGTTACTCCTACGAGCAGTACTTC,CSVAGDRGYSYEQYF
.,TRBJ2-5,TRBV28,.,TGTGCCACCCGGCAACAGGGTCGATTGGAGACCCAGTACTTC,CATRQQGRLETQYF
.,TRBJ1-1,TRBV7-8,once,TGTGCCAGCAGCTTGGCACGTGGAGTGAACACTGAAGCTTTCTTT,CASSLARGVNTEAFF
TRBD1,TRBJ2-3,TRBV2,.,TGTGCCAGCAGTGAAATAGGGGGCGGCACAGATACGCAGTATTTT,CASSEIGGGTDTQYF
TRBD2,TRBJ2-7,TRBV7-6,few,TGTGCCAGCAGCTTAGGTCTAGCGGGGGGTAGTAGCTACGAGCAGTACTTC,CASSLGLAGGSSYEQYF
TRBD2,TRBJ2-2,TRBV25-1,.,TGTGCCAGCAGTGCTTTTCCGGGACTAGCGGCGAACACCGGGGAGCTGTTTTTT,CASSAFPGLAANTGELFF
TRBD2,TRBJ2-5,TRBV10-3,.,TGTGCCATCGGGGCTAGCGGGAGTAGGGAGACCCAGTACTTC,CAIGASGSRETQYF
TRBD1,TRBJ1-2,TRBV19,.,TGTGCCAGTATTCGGACAGGGAAGAGCTATGGCTACACCTTC,CASIRTGKSYGYTF